This is a list of T cell receptor beta chains from one sample in a study of radiotherapy plus CTLA-4 blockade in lung cancer. Only in-frame clones appear in the TCRdb table, and some are missing; sequencing was by immunoSEQ multiplex PCR. The sample has 50,000 to 75,000 clones, approximately 75% seen once. The specimen was peripheral blood, collected from a patient treated with radiotherapy plus ipilimumab. These TCRs come from a human donor with non-small cell lung cancer who had a complete response to radiotherapy plus ipilimumab. Each CDR3 is given with its conserved first and last residue. A D gene is named only where the DNA matches it firmly. Expanded clones are given a class, and other clones once, few, many or no size at all.

D gene: TRBD1; V gene: TRBV10-3; clone size: NA; J gene: TRBJ1-5; CDR3 protein: CAIRRGTEGEPQHF; CDR3 DNA: TGTGCCATCAGGAGAGGGACAGAAGGGGAGCCCCAGCATTTT
D gene: TRBD1; V gene: TRBV4-3; clone size: NA; J gene: TRBJ2-5; CDR3 protein: CASSQGQGAGTQYF; CDR3 DNA: TGCGCCAGCAGCCAAGGACAGGGGGCGGGGACCCAGTACTTC
D gene: TRBD1; V gene: TRBV7-2; clone size: once; J gene: TRBJ1-5; CDR3 protein: CASSALGQGFNQPQHF; CDR3 DNA: TGTGCCAGCAGCGCCCTAGGACAGGGGTTCAATCAGCCCCAGCATTTT
D gene: TRBD1; V gene: TRBV6-5; clone size: few; J gene: TRBJ1-1; CDR3 protein: CASSYPGGTEAFF; CDR3 DNA: TGTGCCAGCAGTTATCCAGGGGGGACTGAAGCTTTCTTT
D gene: NA; V gene: TRBV19; clone size: NA; J gene: TRBJ1-1; CDR3 protein: CASIMLGGHTEAFF; CDR3 DNA: TGTGCCAGTATCATGCTAGGGGGTCATACTGAAGCTTTCTTT
D gene: TRBD1; V gene: TRBV6-1; clone size: NA; J gene: TRBJ1-1; CDR3 protein: CASSGDSWTEAFF; CDR3 DNA: TGTGCCAGCAGTGGGGACAGTTGGACTGAAGCTTTCTTT
D gene: NA; V gene: TRBV7-9; clone size: NA; J gene: TRBJ2-7; CDR3 protein: CASSSAVRDYEQYF; CDR3 DNA: TGTGCCAGCAGCTCGGCGGTAAGGGATTACGAGCAGTACTTC
D gene: TRBD1; V gene: TRBV6-5; clone size: few; J gene: TRBJ1-1; CDR3 protein: CASSSEGQGNTEAFF; CDR3 DNA: TGTGCCAGCAGTTCCGAGGGACAGGGGAACACTGAAGCTTTCTTT
D gene: NA; V gene: TRBV30; clone size: NA; J gene: TRBJ1-1; CDR3 protein: CAWSLSHTEAFF; CDR3 DNA: TGTGCCTGGAGTCTCTCTCACACTGAAGCTTTCTTT
D gene: NA; V gene: TRBV9; clone size: NA; J gene: TRBJ2-5; CDR3 protein: CASSVGNQETQYF; CDR3 DNA: TGTGCCAGCAGCGTAGGCAATCAAGAGACCCAGTACTTC
D gene: TRBD1; V gene: TRBV5-4; clone size: NA; J gene: TRBJ1-2; CDR3 protein: CASSFDRGQGYTF; CDR3 DNA: TGTGCCAGCAGCTTCGACAGGGGGCAGGGCTACACCTTC
D gene: TRBD1; V gene: TRBV4-3; clone size: NA; J gene: TRBJ1-4; CDR3 protein: CASSQGTGPNEKLFF; CDR3 DNA: TGCGCCAGCAGCCAAGGGACAGGGCCCAATGAAAAACTGTTTTTT
D gene: NA; V gene: TRBV7-9; clone size: NA; J gene: TRBJ1-1; CDR3 protein: CASSFEQRNTEAFF; CDR3 DNA: TGTGCCAGCAGCTTCGAACAGAGGAACACTGAAGCTTTCTTT
D gene: NA; V gene: TRBV6-6; clone size: NA; J gene: TRBJ2-5; CDR3 protein: CASSWEGGQTQYF; CDR3 DNA: TGTGCCAGCAGCTGGGAGGGGGGACAGACCCAGTACTTC
D gene: TRBD1; V gene: TRBV18; clone size: few; J gene: TRBJ2-1; CDR3 protein: CASSGTGLNEQFF; CDR3 DNA: TGTGCCAGCTCAGGGACAGGGCTCAATGAGCAGTTCTTC
D gene: NA; V gene: TRBV10-1; clone size: NA; J gene: TRBJ1-5; CDR3 protein: CASLSGPEYSGNQPQHF; CDR3 DNA: TGCGCCAGCTTGTCGGGCCCCGAATATAGTGGCAATCAGCCCCAGCATTTT
D gene: NA; V gene: TRBV7-9; clone size: NA; J gene: TRBJ1-1; CDR3 protein: CASSPTGFTEAFF; CDR3 DNA: TGTGCCAGCAGCCCGACAGGCTTCACTGAAGCTTTCTTT
D gene: TRBD1; V gene: TRBV6-1; clone size: NA; J gene: TRBJ1-3; CDR3 protein: CASSGRRDSGNTIYF; CDR3 DNA: TGTGCCAGCAGTGGTCGCCGGGACAGCGGAAACACCATATATTTT
D gene: NA; V gene: TRBV30; clone size: NA; J gene: TRBJ1-4; CDR3 protein: CAWSVRRVLGEKLFF; CDR3 DNA: TGTGCCTGGAGTGTACGGAGGGTGTTAGGAGAAAAACTGTTTTTT
D gene: TRBD1; V gene: TRBV7-9; clone size: NA; J gene: TRBJ1-4; CDR3 protein: CASSFTGGGEKLFF; CDR3 DNA: TGTGCCAGCAGCTTCACAGGGGGAGGGGAAAAACTGTTTTTT
D gene: NA; V gene: TRBV28; clone size: few; J gene: TRBJ2-1; CDR3 protein: CASSLNYNEQFF; CDR3 DNA: TGTGCCAGCAGTTTAAATTACAATGAGCAGTTCTTC
D gene: TRBD1; V gene: TRBV6-6; clone size: NA; J gene: TRBJ1-5; CDR3 protein: CASSYSRQGAGPQHF; CDR3 DNA: TGTGCCAGCAGTTACTCGAGACAGGGAGCAGGGCCCCAGCATTTT
D gene: NA; V gene: TRBV30; clone size: NA; J gene: TRBJ1-2; CDR3 protein: CAWSVITAAYGYTF; CDR3 DNA: TGTGCCTGGAGTGTAATTACAGCAGCCTATGGCTACACCTTC
D gene: TRBD2; V gene: TRBV15; clone size: NA; J gene: TRBJ2-5; CDR3 protein: CATSRGLAETQYF; CDR3 DNA: TGTGCCACCAGCAGAGGACTAGCGGAGACCCAGTACTTC
D gene: NA; V gene: TRBV5-8; clone size: few; J gene: TRBJ1-5; CDR3 protein: CASGWGAWYQPQHF; CDR3 DNA: TGTGCCAGTGGGTGGGGGGCATGGTATCAGCCCCAGCATTTT
D gene: TRBD1; V gene: TRBV7-2; clone size: NA; J gene: TRBJ2-6; CDR3 protein: CASIGFPGQGGITNVLTF; CDR3 DNA: TGTGCCAGCATCGGCTTCCCGGGACAGGGAGGGATCACCAACGTCCTGACTTTC
D gene: NA; V gene: TRBV6-1; clone size: few; J gene: TRBJ2-5; CDR3 protein: CASSEAGSRGTQYF; CDR3 DNA: TGTGCCAGCAGTGAAGCTGGTAGCCGGGGGACCCAGTACTTC
D gene: TRBD2; V gene: TRBV7-2; clone size: NA; J gene: TRBJ2-1; CDR3 protein: CASSLGGRASNNEQFF; CDR3 DNA: TGTGCCAGCAGCTTAGGCGGGAGGGCCTCAAACAATGAGCAGTTCTTC
D gene: NA; V gene: TRBV5-1; clone size: NA; J gene: TRBJ1-1; CDR3 protein: CASSFDAGTEAFF; CDR3 DNA: TGCGCCAGCAGCTTTGACGCGGGAACTGAAGCTTTCTTT
D gene: NA; V gene: TRBV19; clone size: NA; J gene: TRBJ2-1; CDR3 protein: CASSTRTQANEQFF; CDR3 DNA: TGTGCCAGTAGTACTAGGACCCAGGCCAATGAGCAGTTCTTC
D gene: NA; V gene: TRBV18; clone size: few; J gene: TRBJ1-2; CDR3 protein: CASSPPTTVNYGYTF; CDR3 DNA: TGTGCCAGCTCACCACCAACGACAGTCAACTATGGCTACACCTTC
D gene: TRBD1; V gene: TRBV7-2; clone size: NA; J gene: TRBJ1-1; CDR3 protein: CASSLGQGLNTEAFF; CDR3 DNA: TGTGCCAGCAGCTTAGGACAGGGGTTGAACACTGAAGCTTTCTTT
D gene: NA; V gene: TRBV21-1; clone size: few; J gene: TRBJ1-1; CDR3 protein: CASRYEAFF; CDR3 DNA: TGTGCCAGCAGGTATGAAGCTTTCTTT